These T cell receptor beta chains were read from a single sample in a study of blood T cells in healthy people across ages. TCRdb itself ran the 5' RACE reads through MiXCR, one entry per CDR3 protein. The table lists almost 1 million distinct CDR3 sequences, roughly 51% of them singletons. Sequenced input: blood. These receptors were collected from a woman in her sixties in good health. Both conserved end residues are part of each CDR3. The D gene is left open where the match is weak. A clone size is listed for some rows: how often the clone was seen (once, few, many), or a class if it is expanded.

V,D,J,size,CDR3,DNA
TRBV20-1,-,TRBJ2-7,few,CSASYGAYEQYF,TGCAGTGCTAGCTACGGGGCCTACGAGCAGTACTTC
TRBV7-9,TRBD1,TRBJ1-4,-,CASSRLAGGIEKLFF,TGTGCCAGCAGCCGGCTGGCAGGGGGGATTGAAAAACTGTTTTTT
TRBV11-1,-,TRBJ2-7,-,CASSLAGNAREQYF,TGTGCCAGCAGCTTAGCGGGAAACGCGAGGGAGCAGTACTTC
TRBV7-6,-,TRBJ2-2,-,CASSLVPGPVSTGELFF,TGTGCCAGCAGCTTAGTACCGGGCCCCGTTTCGACCGGGGAGCTGTTTTTT
TRBV7-2,TRBD2,TRBJ2-1,-,CASSLGPSGNNEQFF,TGTGCCAGCAGCTTAGGCCCTAGCGGGAACAATGAGCAGTTCTTC
TRBV7-9,TRBD1,TRBJ1-2,few,CASSLRRQGEDGYTF,TGTGCCAGCAGCTTAAGGCGACAGGGGGAGGATGGCTACACCTTC
TRBV15,-,TRBJ2-5,few,CATRGSGTLETQYF,TGTGCCACCAGGGGAAGCGGGACACTGGAGACCCAGTACTTC
TRBV5-6,-,TRBJ1-2,few,CASSPQTSTPYGYTF,TGTGCCAGCAGCCCACAGACATCCACACCCTATGGCTACACCTTC
TRBV20-1,TRBD2,TRBJ2-3,few,CSWTSGMDTQYF,TGCAGTTGGACTAGCGGGATGGATACGCAGTATTTT
TRBV6-2/TRBV6-3,-,TRBJ2-6,-,CASTWPGANVLTF,TGTGCCAGCACCTGGCCTGGGGCCAACGTCCTGACTTTC
TRBV19,-,TRBJ1-5,-,CATENGLARRPQHF,TGTGCCACGGAGAACGGCCTTGCCCGACGGCCCCAGCATTTT
TRBV20-1,TRBD2,TRBJ2-7,-,CSASRLAGSRYEQYF,TGCAGTGCTAGTAGACTAGCGGGATCTCGGTACGAGCAGTACTTC
TRBV5-1,-,TRBJ2-7,many,CASSLPGDEQYF,TGCGCCAGCAGCTTGCCAGGCGACGAGCAGTACTTC
TRBV20-1,TRBD1,TRBJ1-6,-,CSARPQGLDSPLHF,TGCAGTGCTAGACCACAGGGGTTAGATTCACCCCTCCACTTT
TRBV5-1,-,TRBJ2-4,-,CASSPGLGGGVAKNIQYF,TGCGCCAGCAGCCCTGGACTTGGAGGTGGGGTAGCCAAAAACATTCAGTACTTC
TRBV4-3,-,TRBJ2-5,few,CASSQDGAGEETQYF,TGCGCCAGCAGCCAAGATGGGGCAGGAGAGGAGACCCAGTACTTC
TRBV5-6,-,TRBJ2-1,-,CASSLLGRRGSNEQFF,TGTGCCAGCAGCTTGCTGGGGCGTCGAGGAAGCAATGAGCAGTTCTTC
TRBV29-1,TRBD2,TRBJ2-7,-,CSVTTGTISTYEQYF,TGCAGCGTGACGACCGGGACTATAAGTACCTACGAGCAGTACTTC
TRBV4-1,-,TRBJ1-4,few,CASSQGEATNEKLFF,TGCGCCAGCAGCCAAGGCGAGGCAACTAATGAAAAACTGTTTTTT